The 19 T cell receptor beta chains given below trace back to one sample, sequenced in a study of shared clonotypes between healthy human individuals. Only in-frame clones appear in the TCRdb table, and some are missing; sequencing was by immunoSEQ multiplex PCR. Among some 2,400,000 clones listed, nearly 97% were seen once. Sequencing was performed on naive CD4+ T cells sorted from blood. Subset noted: CD45RA+ positively selected. These receptors were obtained from a man between 18 and 35 years old in good health.

This chain links TRBV25-1 with TRBJ2-2; D is unclear. V lost 7 bases, J lost 1 base, and 10 bases lay in between. From germline, CDR1 is MGHDK and CDR2 SYGVNS. The CDR3 has 14 residues. The DNA of the CDR3 is TGTGCCAGCATGCGCAGTGAGAACACCGGGGAGCTGTTTTTT. It codes for CASMRSENTGELFF.

In DNA, the CDR3 is TGTGCCAGCAGCCTTGGACACCAGGGTAGCAATCAGCCCCAGCATTTT. It specifies CASSLGHQGSNQPQHF. The V gene is TRBV28, the J gene TRBJ1-5; maybe TRBD1 (5 bases). Deletions cut 6 bases from V and 0 bases from J, with 15 bases between. Germline V lookup: CDR1 MDHEN, CDR2 SYDVKM. The CDR3 is made up of 16 amino acids.

The V call is TRBV7-2, the J call TRBJ1-2, with D uncertain. The length of the CDR3 is 15 residues. CDR1 and CDR2 from the germline V gene are SGHTA and FQGNSA. The V end lost 1 base, the J end lost 4 bases, and 13 bases lay between the germline ends. CDR3 sequence: CASSLEQTNRYGYTF. The CDR3 bases are TGTGCCAGCAGCTTAGAACAGACGAATCGCTATGGCTACACCTTC.

The V gene is TRBV18, the J gene TRBJ1-2; 8 bases match TRBD1. The CDR3 spans 16 residues. Trimming removed 4 bases from V and 8 bases from J; junction bases left unmatched: 15. Germline V gene lookup returns CDR1 KGHSH and CDR2 LQKENI. The CDR3 DNA sequence: TGTGCCAGCTCACAAACTCGGGACAGGTACTCCGGGGGCTACACCTTC. Amino acids: CASSQTRDRYSGGYTF.

The chain has TRBV4-1 and TRBJ2-4; D is perhaps TRBD2 (6 bases). The CDR3 has 15 amino acids. V lost 2 bases, J lost 0 bases, and 8 bases lay in between. Germline V gives CDR1 MGHRA, CDR2 YSYEKL. The CDR3 spells CASSQRGLAKNIQYF. The CDR3, as DNA: TGCGCCAGCAGCCAAAGGGGACTAGCCAAAAACATTCAGTACTTC.

This clone occurred once. V and J are TRBV10-3 and TRBJ1-2, with D possibly being TRBD1 (5 bases). The germline CDR1 and CDR2 sequences are ENHRY and SYGVKD. V lost 5 bases to trimming and J lost 7 bases, with 11 bases between them. The CDR3 sequence is 12 residues long. The CDR3 region is CAISRDGFGYTF. In DNA, the CDR3 is TGTGCCATCAGTCGGGACGGGTTTGGCTACACCTTC.

The chain recombines TRBV6-5 with TRBJ1-3; tentative D call: TRBD1 (6 bases). With 7 bases removed from V and 1 base from J, the gap between germline ends came to 11 bases. CDR3 size: 14 residues. Germline CDR1 MNHEY, CDR2 SVGAGI. Written as DNA, the CDR3 is TGTGCCAGCATTGAGGGGGGATCTGGAAACACCATATATTTT. Protein product: CASIEGGSGNTIYF.

V and J are TRBV5-6 and TRBJ1-2, with D maybe TRBD1 (6 bases). The V gene's germline CDR1 is SGHDT and CDR2 YYEEEE. CDR3 length: 13 residues. Trimming took off 2 bases at V and 2 bases at J, with 7 bases between the two ends. In DNA form, the CDR3 reads TGTGCCAGCAGCTTCGGACAGAACTATGGCTACACCTTC. Translation: CASSFGQNYGYTF.

V and J are TRBV10-3 and TRBJ2-7; 7 positions agree with TRBD1. The V gene's germline CDR1 is ENHRY and CDR2 SYGVKD. Trimming cost V 6 bases and J 3 bases; bases outside gene matches: 8. This CDR3 region has 14 residues. The CDR3: CAIRTGTDYYEQYF. For the CDR3, the DNA is TGTGCCATCAGGACCGGGACAGACTACTACGAGCAGTACTTC.

This sequence joins TRBV2 and TRBJ1-2, with 8 bases lining up with TRBD1. In germline, CDR1 is SNHLY, CDR2 FYNNEI. The CDR3 spans 13 residues. The trim removed 6 bases at V and 4 bases at J, leaving 4 bases unmatched. This chain's CDR3 is CASRGDRTYGYTF. The CDR3, as DNA: TGTGCCAGCAGAGGGGACAGGACCTATGGCTACACCTTC.

CDR3 residues: CASSEGILETQYF. Written as DNA, the CDR3 is TGTGCCAGCAGCGAAGGGATCCTCGAGACCCAGTACTTC. The chain links TRBV9 to TRBJ2-5; D is undetermined. The CDR3 is made up of 13 amino acids. The germline CDR1 and CDR2 sequences are SGDLS and YYNGEE. V was shortened by 3 bases and J by 5 bases, with 11 bases between the two germline ends.

About this clone: Additional DNA sequences in this sample encode the identical CDR3. The chain uses TRBV9 and TRBJ1-3; D unresolved. Looked up from germline, CDR1 is SGDLS and CDR2 is YYNGEE. This CDR3 contains 13 residues. V lost 3 bases and J 0 bases, leaving 4 bases between the germline ends. For the CDR3, the DNA is TGTGCCAGCAGCGCTTACTCTGGAAACACCATATATTTT. Translation: CASSAYSGNTIYF.

Here the CDR3 DNA reads TGTGCCAGCAAGGAGGACACTAGCTCCTACGAGCAGTACTTC. Encoded protein: CASKEDTSSYEQYF. This chain links TRBV2 with TRBJ2-7, with D possibly called TRBD1 or TRBD2 (5 bases each). The CDR3 is 14 amino acids. Per the germline V gene, CDR1 is SNHLY and CDR2 is FYNNEI. The V and J ends lost 7 bases and 0 bases respectively, with 13 bases between them.

The J gene is TRBJ1-2, the V gene TRBV7-2; the match to TRBD1 covers 8 bases. V lost 4 bases and J lost 7; bases outside the gene matches: 5. The V gene's germline CDR1 is SGHTA and CDR2 FQGNSA. The CDR3 sequence is 13 residues long. In nucleotides, the CDR3 is TGTGCCAGCAGCTACAGGGGGGTAGTTGGCTACACCTTC. Encoded protein: CASSYRGVVGYTF.

The rearrangement uses TRBV30 and TRBJ2-3; perhaps D is TRBD1 or TRBD2 (5 bases each). This CDR3 spans 14 amino acids. V dropped 4 bases and J dropped 4 bases, with 15 bases sitting between them. Germline assignment: CDR1 GTSNPN and CDR2 SVGIG (reference sequence). The CDR3 spells CAWTPWGSSDTQYF. The CDR3 bases are TGTGCCTGGACCCCGTGGGGGAGCTCAGATACGCAGTATTTT.

V usage is TRBV12-1 and J usage is TRBJ2-1; the tabulated D call, TRBD2, remains unverified against the DNA. TRBV12-1 is recorded as a pseudogene. The CDR3 loop spans 12 amino acids. The CDR3 loop is CASSPAGREQFF. In nucleotides, the CDR3 is TGTGCCAGCAGCCCCGCGGGCCGGGAGCAGTTCTTC.

In its sample, this clone was seen once. This sequence joins TRBV18 and TRBJ1-2; 11 nucleotides match TRBD1. J was trimmed by 8 bases and V by 4 bases; bases with no gene match: 12. This CDR3 is built from 16 residues. The germline V gene encodes CDR1 KGHSH and CDR2 LQKENI. This CDR3 reads CASSLGTGGLIIGYTF. Written as DNA, the CDR3 is TGTGCCAGCTCACTCGGGACAGGGGGGCTAATTATCGGCTACACCTTC.

The chain links TRBV28 to TRBJ2-7; tentatively, D is TRBD2 (6 bases). Trimming took 7 bases from V and 4 from J, leaving 20 bases between them. The CDR3 consists of 15 residues. CDR1 is MDHEN, CDR2 SYDVKM, per germline. The CDR3 nucleotides are TGTGCCAGCACCCCTGGGGGGACTGGACTATACGAGCAGTACTTC. Its translation: CASTPGGTGLYEQYF.

The CDR3 protein is CASSQDLLAGGGTQYF. The CDR3 DNA reads TGCGCCAGCAGCCAAGATCTCTTAGCGGGAGGCGGGACCCAGTACTTC. This chain uses TRBV4-3 with TRBJ2-5; 10 nucleotides align to TRBD2. The V and J ends lost 0 bases and 7 bases, in that order; junction bases with no gene match: 8. This CDR3 spans 16 amino acids. Per the germline V gene, CDR1 is LGHNA and CDR2 is YSLEER.